Described below is a single T cell receptor (beta chain) sequence and its context. The antigen it recognizes is unknown. No much larger clone exists at a distance of one base, and base qualities are not known. V is reduced by 6 bases and J by 1 base, leaving a spacing of 9 bases between them. According to the germline V gene, CDR1 reads MNHEY and CDR2 reads SVGAGI. From its cysteine to its phenylalanine, the CDR3 spans 13 amino acids. This entry keeps only the CDR3 DNA: 39 bases, framed from base 1. The CDR3 regions of human TCRbeta chains were analyzed by immunosequencing. As for the original processing: TCRs in the repertoires were matched against a reference library of SARS-CoV-2-specific TCRs that had been generated with the MIRA antigen-specificity platform. Breadth meant the fraction of unique TCRs that were SARS-CoV-2-associated, whereas depth meant the fraction of total T cells that were SARS-CoV-2-associated. Using the MIRA data, each spike-specific TCR was assigned both to the spike region to which the TCR was reactive and to a CD4 or CD8 class. Log10-transformed breadth and depth values were compared by one-way ANOVA with Sidak's multiple comparisons tests. The table comes from immuneACCESS by way of TCRdb, which keeps in-frame sequences with V and J called. Part of the clones is missing from these tables; in studies checked, under half for an unresolved V gene and the rest for unknown reasons. V and J calls plus clone size are reproduced from that table; the DNA served to infer D and trimming. For this sample there are some 130,000 clones; around nine tenths appear just once. The ten largest clones capture roughly 2.4% of the sample.

Read against the paper, the sample's time point label means: baseline before first vaccination. Vaccinee samples came from UK trials COV001 and COV002, including a single-blind randomized controlled phase 2/3 trial of AZD1222 (ChAdOx1 nCoV-19) in healthy adults. For TCRbeta chain sequencing, PBMC samples from trial participants were taken at day 0 and at day 28 after the second dose. The data were obtained in a study of T cell responses to AZD1222 COVID-19 vaccine (dated by TCRdb to 2020 to 2022). Study-level background: Because spike-specific TCR depth and breadth did not differ between the two schedules, AZD1222 recipients who got a second dose at roughly 4 weeks were pooled with those who got a second dose at roughly 12 weeks. TCR sequencing was performed for more than 230 trial participants, of whom around 200 were given two doses of AZD1222 and around 26 were given two doses of MenACWY control vaccine. Trial participants were enrolled into age subgroups of 18-55, 56-69 and 70-plus years, which contained approximately 150, 28 and 58 TCR-sequenced participants, respectively. Results and caveats for the whole study, not just this receptor: The 56-69-year group was small, and its depth increase did not reach significance, likely because of low power. CD4 TCRs associated with the vaccine covered the entire spike protein, and the dominant responses were in regions 160-218 and 743-854. Nearly half of unique spike-specific TCRs reportedly recognized epitopes outside regions mutated in the B.1.351 and B.1.1.7 variants. Only five to seven AZD1222 recipients were SARS-CoV-2 seropositive at baseline, limiting conclusions about previously exposed vaccinees. Because no samples from the day 14 peak response were available, repertoires could be characterized only after the peak T cell response. After two AZD1222 doses, both the breadth and the depth of spike-specific TCRs were significantly higher than at day 0 and than in MenACWY recipients. Most participants were white British and females outnumbered males, and the authors suggested that clonal diversity may have been underestimated.

Sample: peripheral blood, taken on day 0 of AZD1222 vaccination. The rearranged segments are TRBV6-5 and TRBJ1-1, with no D gene named confidently. This receptor was obtained from an adult in good health. The CDR3 amino acid sequence is: CASSLDTNTEAFF. The DNA sequence is given as TGTGCCAGCAGCCTCGACACGAACACTGAAGCTTTCTTT.